This T cell receptor beta chain was recorded in a study of OX40 agonist ivuxolimab in advanced cancers. Study-wide background: Administration of intravenous ivuxolimab to patients occurred every 2 weeks at 0.01 to 10 mg/kg.

Study-level points and caveats: It was also the case that some nonresponders had low normalized T-cell clonal expansion. Expanded clones were, on average, more numerous in CD8+ T cells than in CD4+. At doses 0.1 to 3.0 mg/kg, CD4+ and CD8+ clones expanded.

The assay was immunoSEQ multiplex PCR, and TCRdb's table has in-frame clones only and misses some. The table includes tens of thousands of clones, approximately 84% detected once. The V gene's germline CDR1 is SGHNT and CDR2 YENEEA. The V and J ends lost 2 bases and 15 bases, in that order; junction bases with no gene match: 6. This CDR3 has 12 amino acids. Details on this clone: Antigen: not known.

This sequence joins TRBV11-3 and TRBJ2-1; 8 nucleotides match TRBD1. The specimen was CD4+ or CD8+ T cells sorted from blood, collected in a trial of the OX40 agonist ivuxolimab. This sequence was found in an adult with an advanced solid tumor such as melanoma, head and neck, liver or kidney cancer. CDR3: CASSLRDRGPFF. The CDR3 DNA reads as TGTGCCAGCAGCTTAAGAGACAGGGGACCGTTCTTC.